This TCR beta chain emerged from a study of blood T cells in healthy people across ages. The overall study: Capturing about one barcoded beta molecule per two T cells was achieved by template switching. Overall study findings and caveats: Higher diversity, along with more naive CD4+ cells, distinguished long-lived donors from aged donors.

In its sample, this clonotype was seen a few times. The antigen is undetermined. Looked up from germline, CDR1 is DFQATT and CDR2 is SNEGSKA (reference sequence). This CDR3 comprises 14 residues. V gave up 6 bases and J gave up 0 bases, with 14 bases separating them. Combining a sample-barcoded 5' primer with a J-beta primer mix, a second PCR ran for roughly 6 to 11 cycles. Every sample gave at least 2.5 million paired-end reads containing CDR3. TCRdb reanalysed the 5' RACE reads using MiXCR and keeps one entry per CDR3 protein. This sample has 700,000 or so distinct CDR3 sequences, with approximately 22% found just once.

The specimen was blood. The receptor's source is a man in his 70s in good health. The chain recombines TRBV20-1 with TRBJ1-2; D ambiguous. The CDR3 bases are TGCAGTGCACGTGGCCCAAGGGCTAACTATGGCTACACCTTC. It is translated as CSARGPRANYGYTF.